This T cell receptor beta chain appears in the sequencing data of a study of cytomegalovirus exposure and HLA in healthy donors. Whole-study context: Counted in an early data release were 75 million to 85 million unique TCRs from HLA-typed donors.

CDR1 is SQVTM and CDR2 is ANQGSEA in the germline V gene. The CDR3 extends over 14 amino acids. J gave up 5 bases and V 1 base, and 5 bases lay outside the gene matches. A multiplex PCR was run with 60 Vbeta primers and 13 Jbeta primers. TCRdb's copy holds only in-frame clones and misses some; the assay was immunoSEQ multiplex PCR. This sample has 100,000 or so clones; roughly 15% occur once, and the top ten carry more than 0.65%. The rearrangement links TRBV29-1 to TRBJ2-5; 9 nucleotides line up with TRBD2. The sample comprised PBMCs. The TCR originated in a female donor in good health and CMV-seronegative. The CDR3 protein is CSVEGLAGWETQYF. The CDR3 DNA reads as TGCAGCGTTGAAGGGCTAGCGGGGTGGGAGACCCAGTACTTC.